Each of the 16 T cell receptor beta chains below was sequenced from the same sample in a study of response to subunit inactivated influenza vaccine. TCRdb recomputed calls from the RT-PCR reads with MiXCR, one row per CDR3 protein. In the table there are just under 250,000 distinct CDR3 sequences, more than 9% of which are singletons. The sequencing used non-naive T cells sorted from PBMCs, collected roughly 15 days before vaccination. These receptors were obtained from a man aged 45 to 65 who received an inactivated influenza vaccine.

This clonotype was detected a few times. CDR3 sequence: CASSGGLAGGSNEQFF. The DNA for the CDR3 is TGTGCCAGCAGTGGGGGACTAGCGGGAGGTTCGAATGAGCAGTTCTTC. The chain carries TRBV6-1 and TRBJ2-1, with 15 bases aligning to TRBD2. Germline CDR1 is MNHNS and CDR2 is SASEGT. The trim removed 4 bases at V and 7 bases at J, leaving 5 bases unmatched. This CDR3 has 16 residues.

This rearrangement joins TRBV20-1 to TRBJ2-7; tentatively, D is TRBD2 (5 bases). The V gene's germline CDR1 is DFQATT and CDR2 SNEGSKA (reference sequence). The CDR3 covers 14 residues. Trimming removed 5 bases at V and 4 bases at J, with 18 bases between. CDR3 in amino acids: CSALSRASMYEQYF. Written as DNA, the CDR3 is TGCAGTGCTCTTTCGCGGGCTAGTATGTACGAGCAGTACTTC.

This clonotype came up a few times. CDR3 region: CASSSTDRGEQYF. The CDR3 bases are TGTGCCAGCAGCTCGACGGACAGGGGCGAGCAGTACTTC. The rearrangement links TRBV7-6 to TRBJ2-7; TRBD1 agrees at 9 bases. V gave up 4 bases and J gave up 6 bases; unmatched junction bases: 4. Germline assignment: CDR1 SGHVS and CDR2 FNYEAQ. The CDR3 length is 13 residues.

The CDR3 region is CASSIEENTEAFF. CDR3 sequence (DNA): TGTGCCAGCAGCATCGAAGAGAACACTGAAGCTTTCTTT. This chain links TRBV7-6 with TRBJ1-1; D gene ambiguous. Looked up from germline, CDR1 is SGHVS and CDR2 is FNYEAQ. The V end was cut by 5 bases, the J end by 1 base, with 8 bases between. This CDR3 comprises 13 residues.

This clonotype was observed a handful of times. The rearrangement links TRBV9 to TRBJ2-1; TRBD2 matches 7 bases. The CDR3 is 16 residues long. Germline loops: CDR1 SGDLS, CDR2 YYNGEE. V trimming: 0 bases; J trimming: 8 bases; junction bases outside the gene matches: 11. The CDR3 bases are TGTGCCAGCAGCGTAGAAGTGGGAGGGCCTCTTGATGAGCAGTTCTTC. It encodes CASSVEVGGPLDEQFF.

This clonotype was observed a handful of times. The CDR3 is CAISDIWAGGSETQYF. CDR3 nucleotides: TGTGCCATCAGTGATATTTGGGCAGGGGGGTCGGAGACCCAGTACTTC. The rearrangement links TRBV10-3 to TRBJ2-5, with a tentative D call TRBD1 (7 bases). The germline V gene encodes CDR1 ENHRY and CDR2 SYGVKD. The V end was cut by 3 bases, the J end by 5 bases, with 19 bases between. There are 16 residues in the CDR3.

The V and J genes are TRBV11-2 and TRBJ2-2; 9 nucleotides match TRBD2. Germline CDR1 SGHAT, CDR2 FQNNGV. V trimming: 2 bases; J trimming: 5 bases; junction bases outside the gene matches: 15. The CDR3 consists of 19 residues. CDR3 in amino acids: CASSLKGRGSSGVTGELFF. For the CDR3, the DNA is TGTGCCAGCAGCTTAAAGGGGCGAGGTTCTAGCGGGGTTACCGGGGAGCTGTTTTTT.

V usage is TRBV5-1 and J usage is TRBJ2-5; the match to TRBD2 covers 8 bases. This CDR3 region has 15 residues. Per germline, CDR1 SGHRS and CDR2 YFSETQ. V lost 4 bases, J lost 5 bases, and 10 bases stayed unmatched. The CDR3 nucleotides are TGCGCCAGCAGCCGTTTGATCGCGGGGGGTGAGACCCAGTACTTC. Amino acids: CASSRLIAGGETQYF.

This clonotype was counted between two and nine times. The chain is built from TRBV11-2 and TRBJ2-1; 8 nucleotides agree with TRBD2. Trimming cost V 1 base and J 5 bases; bases outside gene matches: 7. From germline, CDR1 is SGHAT and CDR2 FQNNGV. CDR3 length: 16 residues. The CDR3 is CASSLAGRGVNNEQFF. For the CDR3, the DNA is TGTGCCAGCAGCTTAGCGGGGCGGGGGGTTAACAATGAGCAGTTCTTC.

This clonotype occurred a few times. The J gene is TRBJ2-7, the V gene TRBV21-1; no check of the table's D call, TRBD1, against the DNA was made. TRBV21-1 is assigned pseudogene status. The CDR3 has 14 residues. The CDR3 DNA follows: TGTGCCAGCAGCATCGGGACATATCTTCTCGAGCAGTACTTC. This gives the protein CASSIGTYLLEQYF.

This clonotype was counted between two and nine times. The V and J genes are TRBV28 and TRBJ1-2, with 8 bases fitting TRBD1. V lost 4 bases to trimming and J lost 8 bases; unmatched junction nucleotides: 15. Germline CDR1 is MDHEN and CDR2 is SYDVKM. The CDR3 runs to 16 residues. The CDR3 spells CASSSPHGQGARGYTF. CDR3 bases: TGTGCCAGCAGTTCGCCCCATGGACAGGGAGCGCGGGGCTACACCTTC.

This chain connects TRBV29-1 to TRBJ2-5; 10 bases agree with TRBD2. The CDR3 length is 14 residues. The germline gives CDR1 SQVTM, CDR2 ANQGSEA. J was trimmed by 5 bases and V by 4 bases; bases with no gene match: 7. Here the CDR3 reads CSVGASGSRETQYF. In nucleotides, the CDR3 is TGCAGCGTTGGGGCTAGCGGGAGTCGGGAGACCCAGTACTTC.

This clonotype appeared many times. J is TRBJ2-7 and V is TRBV4-2; possible D gene TRBD2, 6 bases. The V and J ends lost 0 bases and 4 bases respectively, with 10 bases between them. Germline V gene sequence: CDR1 LGHNA, CDR2 YNFKEQ. The CDR3 spans 14 residues. In nucleotides, the CDR3 is TGTGCCAGCAGCCAAGATCTGGGACTTTACGAGCAGTACTTC. This encodes CASSQDLGLYEQYF.

In its sample, this clonotype was seen a few times. This chain links TRBV11-2 with TRBJ2-5, with TRBD2 matching 12 bases. The V segment lost 1 base and the J segment 5 bases; nucleotides outside the gene matches: 11. The CDR3 length is 18 residues. Germline V gives CDR1 SGHAT, CDR2 FQNNGV. The CDR3 DNA follows: TGTGCCAGCAGCTTAGGGACTAGCGGGAATCGGCGCATCGAGACCCAGTACTTC. Residues: CASSLGTSGNRRIETQYF.

V and J are TRBV28 and TRBJ2-7; TRBD1 agrees at 8 bases. V lost 7 bases and J lost 5; bases outside the gene matches: 13. The germline V gene encodes CDR1 MDHEN and CDR2 SYDVKM. The CDR3 is 15 amino acids. The CDR3 sequence: CASTLGQGELDEQYF. The CDR3 bases are TGTGCCAGCACCCTCGGACAGGGTGAACTGGACGAGCAGTACTTC.

This clonotype was observed a few times. The chain joins TRBV20-1 to TRBJ2-4; a weak D match, TRBD2 (6 bases). Trimming removed 0 bases at V and 6 bases at J, with 15 bases between. Germline-derived CDR1 and CDR2 are DFQATT and SNEGSKA (reference sequence). CDR3 length: 15 amino acids. CDR3 loop: CSARDFGTFRNIQYF. CDR3 bases: TGCAGTGCTAGAGATTTTGGGACTTTTCGAAACATTCAGTACTTC.